The present T cell receptor beta chain was sequenced within a study of PD-1 blockade in classical Hodgkin lymphoma. Turning to the study itself: The nivolumab dose that patients received was 3 mg/kg, given intravenously every 2 weeks. The study's findings and limits: Patients who responded completely had about the same baseline diversity as newly diagnosed patients. When set against healthy donors, newly diagnosed patients were reported to show lower baseline TCR diversity.

TCRdb keeps only in-frame clones here, not all; method: immunoSEQ multiplex PCR. The top ten clones hold 8% of a sample with 72,000 or so clones, 85% to 95% of them seen once. Concerning this clone: Antigen specificity is unknown.

Germline V gives CDR1 SGDLS, CDR2 YYNGEE. The length of the CDR3 is 14 residues. Trimming removed 4 bases at V and 7 bases at J, with 15 bases between. Every patient relapsed after autologous stem cell transplantation, and brentuximab vedotin exposure varied. The specimen was peripheral blood mononuclear cells (PBMCs), collected at baseline. The TCR was taken from a human donor with classical Hodgkin lymphoma. The chain uses TRBV9 and TRBJ2-4, with a possible D match to TRBD2 (6 bases). The CDR3 DNA reads TGTGCCAGCAGCCCGGCGGGGTGGGAGAACATTCAGTACTTC. Its translation: CASSPAGWENIQYF.